This T cell receptor beta chain was obtained from a study of identical twins. General study results and limits: High-abundance cord blood beta clonotypes had fewer insertions; memory repertoires showed none.

To note about this clonotype: Its target is unknown. At one end, the junction sequence differs from germline, possibly due to a read error.

The CDR3 loop spans 15 amino acids. Germline loops: CDR1 SGHAT, CDR2 FQNNGV. From the 5' RACE reads, TCRdb called clonotypes with MiXCR, one entry per CDR3 protein. The table records roughly 1,500,000 distinct CDR3 sequences, about 30% of them present only once. Material: cord blood. The sequence came from a newborn girl in good health. The chain carries TRBV11-2 and TRBJ2-7, with 9 bases fitting TRBD2. The DNA for the CDR3 is TGTGCCAGCAGCCTAGAGCAGACTAGCGGTTACGAGCAGTACTTC. As protein: CASSLEQTSGYEQYF.